These 18 T cell receptor beta chains came from one sample sequenced in a study of T cell responses to AZD1222 COVID-19 vaccine. The data were produced by immunoSEQ multiplex PCR, yet TCRdb's version contains in-frame clones alone and is incomplete. The sample holds under 95,000 clones; 90% are singletons and the top ten take about 8.4%. The sample was peripheral blood, taken on day 0 of AZD1222 vaccination. These receptors were obtained from an adult in good health.

This clone was recorded once. The chain employs TRBV5-5 and TRBJ1-3; D is perhaps TRBD1 (5 bases). Trimming left V 0 bases short and J 0 bases short, with 13 bases between. Germline V gene lookup returns CDR1 SGHKS and CDR2 YYEKEE (reference sequence). The CDR3 is 17 amino acids. The CDR3 loop is CASSLDGGTFSGNTIYF. Here the CDR3 DNA reads TGTGCCAGCAGCTTGGACGGAGGGACCTTCTCTGGAAACACCATATATTTT. Filled out from reference TRBV5-5 and TRBJ1-3, the complete variable domain reads DAGVTQSPTHLIKTRGQQVTLRCSPISGHKSVSWYQQVLGQGPQFIFQYYEKEERGRGNFPDRFSARQFPNYSSELNVNALLLGDSALYLCASSLDGGTFSGNTIYFGEGSWLTVV.

DNA of the CDR3: TGCGCCAGCAGCCACTCGGGCGCCTACTATGGCTACACCTTC. Protein: CASSHSGAYYGYTF. This sequence joins TRBV5-1 and TRBJ1-2; D gene unclear. CDR3 length equals 14 residues. Looked up from germline, CDR1 is SGHRS and CDR2 is YFSETQ. V lost 4 bases and J lost 3, with 13 bases in between.

The J gene is TRBJ1-5, the V gene TRBV30; maybe TRBD1 (6 bases). V lost 2 bases, J lost 6 bases, and 11 bases lay in between. This CDR3 is built from 13 residues. CDR1 is GTSNPN, CDR2 SVGIG, per germline (reference sequence). In DNA form, the CDR3 reads TGTGCCTGGAGTACAACAGGGATTCAGCCCCAGCATTTT. It translates to CAWSTTGIQPQHF.

The chain combines TRBV5-1 with TRBJ2-7, with D perhaps TRBD1 (5 bases). Trimming stripped 0 bases from V and 1 base from J, with 8 bases between. CDR1 and CDR2 from the germline V gene are SGHRS and YFSETQ. The CDR3 contains 14 residues. The CDR3 sequence is CASSLGQGSYEQYF. The CDR3 DNA is TGCGCCAGCAGCTTGGGGCAGGGTTCCTACGAGCAGTACTTC.

The V call is TRBV2, the J call TRBJ1-1; D unresolved. The germline V gene has CDR1 SNHLY and CDR2 FYNNEI. The CDR3 contains 13 residues. Trimming removed 2 bases from V and 0 bases from J, with 4 bases in between. This CDR3 reads CASSELVNTEAFF. The CDR3 DNA sequence: TGTGCCAGCAGTGAATTAGTGAACACTGAAGCTTTCTTT.

The V and J genes are TRBV4-2 and TRBJ1-2; the match to TRBD1 covers 10 bases. The germline CDR1 and CDR2 sequences are LGHNA and YNFKEQ. CDR3 length: 19 residues. The V segment lost 1 base and the J segment 0 bases; nucleotides outside the gene matches: 11. The CDR3 DNA reads TGTGCCAGCAGCCAAGTGGGGACAGGGGCCTCCGGGGCTAACTATGGCTACACCTTC. Translating it yields CASSQVGTGASGANYGYTF.

J is TRBJ2-5 and V is TRBV7-2, with unresolved D. CDR3 length: 17 amino acids. CDR1 is SGHTA, CDR2 FQGNSA, per germline. V was cut by 1 base and J by 5 bases, with 20 bases left in between. As DNA, the CDR3 is TGTGCCAGCAGCTTAGTGTTGGCCAACCCCGGTAGGGAGACCCAGTACTTC. Encoded protein: CASSLVLANPGRETQYF.

The chain has TRBV18 and TRBJ1-4; no definite D call. This CDR3 is built from 15 residues. Germline CDR1 and CDR2: KGHSH and LQKENI. V gave up 4 bases and J gave up 0 bases, with 9 bases separating them. The CDR3 region is CASSRSFATNEKLFF. The CDR3 coding sequence is TGTGCCAGCTCACGAAGTTTTGCAACTAATGAAAAACTGTTTTTT.

The chain has TRBV10-2 and TRBJ2-3, with 8 positions matching TRBD2. Looked up from germline, CDR1 is WSHSY and CDR2 is SAAADI. V dropped 11 bases and J dropped 1; count of bases not matched to a gene: 11. The CDR3 is made up of 15 amino acids. The CDR3 here is CASQEAGGRTDTQYF. Written as DNA, the CDR3 is TGCGCCTCTCAGGAGGCGGGGGGACGCACAGATACGCAGTATTTT.

The chain uses TRBV19 and TRBJ1-4; 11 bases fit TRBD1. This CDR3 is 15 amino acids long. The germline CDR1 and CDR2 sequences are LNHDA and SQIVND (reference sequence). Trimming took 2 bases from V and 8 from J; bases not matched to a gene: 4. CDR3 nucleotide sequence: TGTGCCAGTAGTATATCGGGACAGGGGGGCGAAAAACTGTTTTTT. Translated: CASSISGQGGEKLFF. The variable domain in full, with the rest retrieved from reference TRBV19 and TRBJ1-4, is DGGITQSPKYLFRKEGQNVTLSCEQNLNHDAMYWYRQDPGQGLRLIYYSQIVNDFQKGDIAEGYSVSREKKESFPLTVTSAQKNPTAFYLCASSISGQGGEKLFFGSGTQLSVL.

The rearrangement joins TRBV11-3 to TRBJ1-5; D remains ambiguous. The CDR3 is made up of 15 amino acids. CDR1 is SGHNT, CDR2 YENEEA, per germline. V shed 8 bases and J shed 5 bases, with 19 bases lying between them. The DNA of the CDR3 is TGTGCCAGCCATGTCATAGGGATAAGGGATCAGCCCCAGCATTTT. Translation: CASHVIGIRDQPQHF.

The CDR3 here is CASSPQPGSNSPLHF. In DNA form, the CDR3 reads TGTGCCAGCTCACCACAACCAGGGAGTAATTCACCCCTCCACTTT. The V call is TRBV18, the J call TRBJ1-6; D is possibly TRBD1 (5 bases). Germline CDR1 KGHSH, CDR2 LQKENI. The CDR3 runs 15 residues. Trimming left V 1 base short and J 6 bases short, with 10 bases between.

DNA of the CDR3: TGTGCCAGCGGGGGGAACACTGAAGCTTTCTTT. This gives the protein CASGGNTEAFF. The genes are TRBV19 and TRBJ1-1; TRBD1 is a possible D gene (5 bases). The V end was cut by 9 bases, the J end by 1 base, with 6 bases between. The CDR3 has 11 residues. Germline CDR1 LNHDA, CDR2 SQIVND (reference sequence).

The genes are TRBV5-4 and TRBJ1-1; 7 positions agree with TRBD1. V gave up 4 bases and J gave up 5 bases; unmatched junction bases: 8. Germline lookup yields CDR1 SGHNT and CDR2 YYREEE (reference sequence). The CDR3 spans 14 residues. The CDR3 coding sequence is TGTGCCAGCAGCCCGACAGGGTCGAAGACTGAAGCTTTCTTT. Amino acid sequence: CASSPTGSKTEAFF. Full variable domain (rest looked up from reference TRBV5-4 and TRBJ1-1): ETGVTQSPTHLIKTRGQQVTLRCSSQSGHNTVSWYQQALGQGPQFIFQYYREEENGRGNFPPRFSGLQFPNYSSELNVNALELDDSALYLCASSPTGSKTEAFFGQGTRLTVV.

The chain carries TRBV11-2 and TRBJ1-2, with D maybe TRBD1 (6 bases). CDR1 is SGHAT and CDR2 is FQNNGV in the germline V gene. The CDR3 runs 14 residues. The V and J ends lost 1 base and 8 bases respectively, with 14 bases between them. In DNA, the CDR3 is TGTGCCAGCAGCTTAGGGGCAGGGGCGCACGGCTACACCTTC. It is translated as CASSLGAGAHGYTF.

This chain uses TRBV19 with TRBJ1-3; D possibly corresponds to TRBD1 (5 bases). V was pared by 6 bases and J by 2 bases, with 17 bases between. CDR3 size: 16 residues. Germline V gene lookup returns CDR1 LNHDA and CDR2 SQIVND (reference sequence). CDR3 coding DNA: TGTGCCAGTAGCTCCGGGACTACCTCGGCTGGAAACACCATATATTTT. It codes for CASSSGTTSAGNTIYF.

The CDR3 coding sequence is TGTGCCAGCAGCCTAAGACAGGGAGCGGCTCAGCCCCAGCATTTT. Protein: CASSLRQGAAQPQHF. The V call is TRBV11-2, the J call TRBJ1-5, with 7 positions matching TRBD1. The CDR3 is 15 residues long. Germline-derived CDR1 and CDR2 are SGHAT and FQNNGV. The junction had 10 bases not matched to a gene; V was cut back by 5 bases and J by 6 bases.

The CDR3 is CASSPGRGRNQPQHF. The CDR3 DNA reads as TGTGCCAGCAGCCCGGGCAGGGGGCGCAATCAGCCCCAGCATTTT. V is TRBV7-2 and J is TRBJ1-5, with 8 bases matching TRBD1. J gave up 2 bases and V 5 bases, and 5 bases lay outside the gene matches. The CDR3 totals 15 residues. Germline V CDR1 and CDR2: SGHTA, FQGNSA.